The 22 T cell receptor beta chains given below trace back to one sample, sequenced in a study of T cell responses to AZD1222 COVID-19 vaccine. The method was immunoSEQ multiplex PCR; TCRdb's version includes in-frame clones alone and lacks a portion of them. The profile shows over 100,000 clones, 90% of them singletons. The specimen was peripheral blood, collected on day 0 of AZD1222 vaccination. The receptors were sampled from an adult in good health.

The chain carries TRBV27 and TRBJ2-1; D is perhaps TRBD1 (6 bases). The CDR3 spans 13 residues. Germline-derived CDR1 and CDR2 are MNHEY and SMNVEV (reference sequence). Trimming stripped 4 bases from V and 5 bases from J, with 9 bases between. The CDR3 spells CASSWTVNNEQFF. Written as DNA, the CDR3 is TGTGCCAGCAGTTGGACAGTGAACAATGAGCAGTTCTTC.

The rearrangement joins TRBV6-1 to TRBJ1-2; D gene uncertain. CDR3 length: 17 amino acids. The V gene lost 0 bases and the J gene lost 6 bases, with 20 bases spanning the gap. The germline gives CDR1 MNHNS, CDR2 SASEGT. DNA of the CDR3: TGTGCCAGCAGTGAAGCGCGCTTCTTTCTACCTGGGGATGGCTACACCTTC. Translated, it gives CASSEARFFLPGDGYTF.

The chain uses TRBV7-3 and TRBJ2-2; D unresolved. The CDR3 loop spans 14 amino acids. V lost 5 bases and J lost 8, with 15 bases in between. Per germline, CDR1 SGHTA and CDR2 FQGTGA. The CDR3 DNA is TGTGCCAGCAGCCCCGGCCCGTCCTCGGGGGAGCTGTTTTTT. Protein sequence: CASSPGPSSGELFF.

This chain connects TRBV19 to TRBJ1-1; 7 bases are a match to TRBD1. With V trimmed by 6 bases and J by 0 bases, 4 bases remained unmatched. Per germline, CDR1 LNHDA and CDR2 SQIVND (reference sequence). This CDR3 comprises 14 residues. The CDR3 loop is CASRRGQLNTEAFF. CDR3 DNA: TGTGCCAGTAGGAGGGGACAGTTGAACACTGAAGCTTTCTTT.

V and J are TRBV10-3 and TRBJ1-5; D is perhaps TRBD1 (6 bases). V lost 6 bases, J lost 6 bases, and 12 bases lay in between. The CDR3 is 13 amino acids. Per germline, CDR1 ENHRY and CDR2 SYGVKD. The CDR3: CAISREGVQPQHF. The CDR3, as DNA: TGTGCCATCAGCAGGGAGGGGGTTCAGCCCCAGCATTTT.

The gene calls are TRBV28 and TRBJ2-1; TRBD2 is a possible D gene (7 bases). The CDR3 extends over 17 amino acids. The V end lost 5 bases, the J end lost 4 bases, and 21 bases lay between the germline ends. Germline CDR1 and CDR2: MDHEN and SYDVKM. DNA for the CDR3: TGTGCCAGCAGTCCCTACCCCCTCGGGGGGCAATACAATGAGCAGTTCTTC. Its translation: CASSPYPLGGQYNEQFF.

V and J are TRBV11-2 and TRBJ2-3; 8 nucleotides match TRBD2. CDR3 length equals 16 residues. The germline V gene encodes CDR1 SGHAT and CDR2 FQNNGV. The junction had 9 bases not matched to a gene; V was cut back by 0 bases and J by 7 bases. The CDR3 sequence: CASSLDRIGGGHTQYF. The CDR3 DNA follows: TGTGCCAGCAGCTTAGATCGAATCGGGGGGGGCCATACGCAGTATTTT.

The chain employs TRBV19 and TRBJ1-3, with D perhaps matching TRBD1 (5 bases). The germline V gene encodes CDR1 LNHDA and CDR2 SQIVND (reference sequence). The CDR3 has 17 residues. Trimming took 3 bases from V and 0 from J, leaving 15 bases between them. The CDR3 DNA reads as TGTGCCAGTAGTATCGGGACTCTCATCCTCTCTGGAAACACCATATATTTT. This sequence encodes CASSIGTLILSGNTIYF. Filled out from reference TRBV19 and TRBJ1-3, the complete variable domain reads DGGITQSPKYLFRKEGQNVTLSCEQNLNHDAMYWYRQDPGQGLRLIYYSQIVNDFQKGDIAEGYSVSREKKESFPLTVTSAQKNPTAFYLCASSIGTLILSGNTIYFGEGSWLTVV.

There are many counts of this clone. The V and J genes are TRBV24-1 and TRBJ2-2; D ambiguous. Trimming stripped 6 bases from V and 6 bases from J, with 7 bases between. Germline V gene sequence: CDR1 KGHDR, CDR2 SFDVKD. The CDR3 length is 12 residues. CDR3 sequence (DNA): TGTGCCACCAGTTCCCGCGCCGGGGAGCTGTTTTTT. It is translated as CATSSRAGELFF.

The V and J genes are TRBV5-4 and TRBJ1-2; 8 bases match TRBD1. Germline CDR1 reads SGHNT; CDR2 reads YYREEE (reference sequence). CDR3 size: 14 residues. Unmatched junction bases numbered 2, after V lost 4 bases and J lost 0 bases. Written as DNA, the CDR3 is TGTGCCAGCAGCCTGGGACAGGCTAACTATGGCTACACCTTC. The encoded protein is CASSLGQANYGYTF.

This clone was observed once. This chain links TRBV7-2 with TRBJ2-5; D tentatively fits TRBD1 or TRBD2 (6 bases each). Trimming took off 0 bases at V and 3 bases at J, with 11 bases between the two ends. CDR1 is SGHTA, CDR2 FQGNSA, per germline. There are 15 residues in the CDR3. CDR3: CASSLAGRGEETQYF. The DNA for the CDR3 is TGTGCCAGCAGCTTAGCCGGTAGGGGGGAAGAGACCCAGTACTTC.

V usage is TRBV28 and J usage is TRBJ1-5, with unresolved D. With 1 base removed from V and 5 bases from J, the gap between germline ends came to 3 bases. The CDR3 is 12 residues long. CDR1 is MDHEN and CDR2 is SYDVKM in the germline V gene. This chain's CDR3 is CASSLLDQPQHF. CDR3 in DNA: TGTGCCAGCAGTTTATTGGATCAGCCCCAGCATTTT.

The rearrangement links TRBV12-3 or TRBV12-4 to TRBJ2-7; D gene uncertain. The CDR3 is 12 amino acids. The germline V and J ends were trimmed by 3 bases and 0 bases, with 3 bases remaining between them. CDR3 in amino acids: CASSFFSYEQYF. CDR3 coding DNA: TGTGCCAGCAGTTTTTTCTCCTACGAGCAGTACTTC.

V gene TRBV5-1 combines with J gene TRBJ1-1; D gene uncertain. The CDR3 is made up of 15 amino acids. The germline CDR1 and CDR2 sequences are SGHRS and YFSETQ. The ends were cut back, 0 bases at V and 7 bases at J, with 16 bases in the middle. For the CDR3, the DNA is TGCGCCAGCAGCTTGGCCGTCTCGCAGGAAGTTGAAGCTTTCTTT. Residues: CASSLAVSQEVEAFF. The complete variable domain, with remaining parts taken from reference TRBV5-1 and TRBJ1-1, reads KAGVTQTPRYLIKTRGQQVTLSCSPISGHRSVSWYQQTPGQGLQFLFEYFSETQRNKGNFPGRFSGRQFSNSRSEMNVSTLELGDSALYLCASSLAVSQEVEAFFGQGTRLTVV.

The rearrangement links TRBV9 to TRBJ2-7; no clear D. Germline V gene lookup returns CDR1 SGDLS and CDR2 YYNGEE. The V and J ends lost 4 bases and 0 bases respectively, with 5 bases between them. The CDR3 totals 12 residues. The CDR3 is CASSPNSYEQYF. The CDR3 DNA reads as TGTGCCAGCAGCCCGAACTCCTACGAGCAGTACTTC.

This chain connects TRBV11-2 to TRBJ2-5; D gene ambiguous. Germline V gene lookup returns CDR1 SGHAT and CDR2 FQNNGV. The CDR3 spans 15 residues. Between the trimmed V and J ends, which lost 8 bases and 1 base, there was a span of 17 bases. DNA for the CDR3: TGTGCCAGCGCTCGCACTCCCGAGCGCCAAGAGACCCAGTACTTC. This codes for CASARTPERQETQYF.

This clone was picked up one time. The rearrangement joins TRBV25-1 to TRBJ2-5; 11 nucleotides match TRBD1. J gave up 4 bases and V 0 bases, and 10 bases lay outside the gene matches. The CDR3 has 18 amino acids. Per the germline V gene, CDR1 is MGHDK and CDR2 is SYGVNS. DNA of the CDR3: TGTGCCAGCAGTGAATATAGGCCGGGACAGGGGGGGTCAGAGACCCAGTACTTC. Amino acid sequence: CASSEYRPGQGGSETQYF.

This sequence joins TRBV9 and TRBJ2-7; weak D call: TRBD2 (6 bases). Germline V gene data show CDR1 as SGDLS and CDR2 as YYNGEE. This CDR3 has 15 amino acids. V gave up 1 base and J gave up 3 bases, with 14 bases separating them. CDR3 in amino acids: CASSVTAGSVYEQYF. The CDR3 DNA is TGTGCCAGCAGCGTAACGGCGGGGTCTGTCTACGAGCAGTACTTC.

The J gene is TRBJ1-1, the V gene TRBV27; 9 positions agree with TRBD1. After removal of 6 bases from V and 6 bases from J, the junction contained 8 bases not matched to a gene. CDR1 is MNHEY and CDR2 is SMNVEV in the germline V gene (reference sequence). CDR3 length: 14 amino acids. The CDR3 reads CASSPQGAVPEAFF. As DNA, the CDR3 is TGTGCCAGCAGCCCACAGGGGGCCGTTCCTGAAGCTTTCTTT.

This chain links TRBV30 with TRBJ1-4; D not certain. The CDR3 extends over 12 amino acids. Germline CDR1 and CDR2: GTSNPN and SVGIG (reference sequence). The CDR3 protein is CGMDGDGEKLFF. The CDR3 DNA follows: TGTGGGATGGACGGAGACGGTGAAAAACTGTTTTTT.

The rearrangement joins TRBV7-3 to TRBJ1-1; possibly TRBD1 for D (5 bases). The CDR3 runs to 15 residues. The germline gives CDR1 SGHTA, CDR2 FQGTGA. The ends were cut back, 4 bases at V and 1 base at J, with 13 bases in the middle. The chain's CDR3 is CASSYSGTGNTEAFF. In DNA form, the CDR3 reads TGTGCCAGCAGCTACTCCGGGACGGGGAACACTGAAGCTTTCTTT.

The chain recombines TRBV30 with TRBJ2-6; D is ambiguous. V dropped 2 bases and J dropped 4 bases, with 12 bases sitting between them. Germline assignment: CDR1 GTSNPN and CDR2 SVGIG (reference sequence). CDR3 length: 15 amino acids. The CDR3 is CAWSSSTSGANVLTF. The CDR3 DNA follows: TGTGCCTGGAGTTCTTCAACGTCCGGGGCCAACGTCCTGACTTTC.